This is a list of T cell receptor beta chains from one sample in a study of blood T cell repertoires in COVID-19. The data were produced by immunoSEQ multiplex PCR, yet TCRdb's version contains in-frame clones alone and is incomplete. In the table there are roughly 120,000 clones, roughly nine tenths of which are singletons. The sample consisted of peripheral blood. The receptors originated from a man aged 50-59 years with active COVID-19. CDR3s include the opening cysteine and the closing phenylalanine or tryptophan. A D gene is named only where the DNA matches it firmly. Clone size is stated in some rows and not others, as once, few, many or a class when expanded.

V gene: TRBV5-1
clone size: -
D gene: -
J gene: TRBJ1-4
CDR3 DNA: TGCGCCAGCAGCGTCAGGGTGATTGCAACTAATGAAAAACTGTTTTTT
CDR3 protein: CASSVRVIATNEKLFF

V gene: TRBV3-1/TRBV3-2
clone size: -
D gene: -
J gene: TRBJ1-2
CDR3 DNA: TGTGCCAGCAGCCGAACCCAGGGGTATGGCTACACCTTC
CDR3 protein: CASSRTQGYGYTF

V gene: TRBV3-1/TRBV3-2
clone size: -
D gene: TRBD1
J gene: TRBJ2-1
CDR3 DNA: TGTGCCAGCAGCCAACCCGGGACAGTACTCAATGAGCAGTTCTTC
CDR3 protein: CASSQPGTVLNEQFF

V gene: TRBV3-1/TRBV3-2
clone size: -
D gene: -
J gene: TRBJ2-1
CDR3 DNA: TGTGCCAGCAGCGCGGCTAATTACAATGAGCAGTTCTTC
CDR3 protein: CASSAANYNEQFF

V gene: TRBV5-1
clone size: -
D gene: -
J gene: TRBJ2-5
CDR3 DNA: TGCGCCAGCAGCTTAACACAAGAGACCCAGTACTTC
CDR3 protein: CASSLTQETQYF

V gene: TRBV3-1/TRBV3-2
clone size: -
D gene: -
J gene: TRBJ1-1
CDR3 DNA: TGTGCCAGCGCAGGAAACGGGGGAGAAGCTTTCTTT
CDR3 protein: CASAGNGGEAFF

V gene: TRBV18
clone size: -
D gene: TRBD2
J gene: TRBJ2-5
CDR3 DNA: TGTGCCAGCTCACCACCGCCGCTAGCGGGAGTGGAGACCCAGTACTTC
CDR3 protein: CASSPPPLAGVETQYF

V gene: TRBV3-1/TRBV3-2
clone size: -
D gene: TRBD1
J gene: TRBJ2-2
CDR3 DNA: TGTGCCAGCAGCCAAAGGACAGGGAGAAGCGCCGGGGAGCTGTTTTTT
CDR3 protein: CASSQRTGRSAGELFF

V gene: TRBV23-1
clone size: few
D gene: TRBD1
J gene: TRBJ1-1
CDR3 DNA: TGCGCCAGCAGTCCCATGGACAGGGCTGTAAGTTGCAAAAACACTGAAGCTTTCTTT
CDR3 protein: CASSPMDRAVSCKNTEAFF

V gene: TRBV25-1
clone size: -
D gene: TRBD2
J gene: TRBJ2-1
CDR3 DNA: TGTGCCAGCAGCCGCGAACTAGCGGGAGTGAATGAGCAGTTCTTC
CDR3 protein: CASSRELAGVNEQFF

V gene: TRBV6-5
clone size: once
D gene: -
J gene: TRBJ2-2
CDR3 DNA: TGTGCCAGCAGGTCCGGGGATTACACCGGGGAGCTGTTTTTT
CDR3 protein: CASRSGDYTGELFF

V gene: TRBV25-1
clone size: -
D gene: -
J gene: TRBJ2-7
CDR3 DNA: TGTGCCAGCAGTGAATCAGGGATAAGGCCCTACGAGCAGTACTTC
CDR3 protein: CASSESGIRPYEQYF

V gene: TRBV9
clone size: -
D gene: TRBD1
J gene: TRBJ2-5
CDR3 DNA: TGTGCCAGCAGCGTAGGACAGGGGGCCGGGTCCCAAGAGACCCAGTACTTC
CDR3 protein: CASSVGQGAGSQETQYF

V gene: TRBV5-1
clone size: -
D gene: -
J gene: TRBJ2-3
CDR3 DNA: TGCGCCAGCAGCTGGGCCCCAAGCACAGATACGCAGTATTTT
CDR3 protein: CASSWAPSTDTQYF

V gene: TRBV6-5
clone size: -
D gene: -
J gene: TRBJ2-2
CDR3 DNA: TGTGCCAGCAGTTACGGCGGGACGGGTGCCGGGGAGCTGTTTTTT
CDR3 protein: CASSYGGTGAGELFF

V gene: TRBV7-9
clone size: once
D gene: -
J gene: TRBJ2-7
CDR3 DNA: TGTGCCAGCAGCGACACTAGCTTAGACTACGAGCAGTACTTC
CDR3 protein: CASSDTSLDYEQYF

V gene: TRBV19
clone size: -
D gene: TRBD1
J gene: TRBJ1-4
CDR3 DNA: TGTGCCAGTAGATCCGGGACAGGGGTAGGAACTAATGAAAAACTGTTTTTT
CDR3 protein: CASRSGTGVGTNEKLFF

V gene: TRBV6-1
clone size: -
D gene: TRBD1
J gene: TRBJ1-5
CDR3 DNA: TGTGCCAGCAGTGACACAGGGGCGCGGCAGCCCCAGCATTTT
CDR3 protein: CASSDTGARQPQHF

V gene: TRBV5-1
clone size: -
D gene: -
J gene: TRBJ1-3
CDR3 DNA: TGCGCCAGCAGCTCACTAGGGAGCGATGGAAACACCATATATTTT
CDR3 protein: CASSSLGSDGNTIYF

V gene: TRBV11-2
clone size: -
D gene: TRBD1
J gene: TRBJ1-2
CDR3 DNA: TGTGCCAGCAGCTTCGACTACAGGGGGGGTAACTATGGCTACACCTTC
CDR3 protein: CASSFDYRGGNYGYTF

V gene: TRBV19
clone size: -
D gene: -
J gene: TRBJ1-5
CDR3 DNA: TGTGCCAGTAGTATCGGGGAACAGGGAAATCAGCCCCAGCATTTT
CDR3 protein: CASSIGEQGNQPQHF

V gene: TRBV2
clone size: -
D gene: -
J gene: TRBJ1-2
CDR3 DNA: TGTGCCAGCAGAAAGGACATTTCTGATAGCTGCACCTTC
CDR3 protein: CASRKDISDSCTF

V gene: TRBV7-9
clone size: -
D gene: -
J gene: TRBJ1-1
CDR3 DNA: TGTGCCAGCAGCCTTTTAGCGGGGAACACTGAAGCTTTCTTT
CDR3 protein: CASSLLAGNTEAFF

V gene: TRBV5-1
clone size: -
D gene: TRBD1
J gene: TRBJ1-2
CDR3 DNA: TGCGCCAGCAGCGCCCGCCGGGACAGCTCTGGCTACACCTTC
CDR3 protein: CASSARRDSSGYTF

V gene: TRBV5-6
clone size: -
D gene: TRBD1
J gene: TRBJ1-1
CDR3 DNA: TGTGCCAGCAGCTTGGGACAGGGATCAGCTTTCTTT
CDR3 protein: CASSLGQGSAFF

V gene: TRBV2
clone size: -
D gene: -
J gene: TRBJ2-4
CDR3 DNA: TGTGCCAGCAGCGCTAACAGGGCTGGGGCCAAAAACATTCAGTACTTC
CDR3 protein: CASSANRAGAKNIQYF

V gene: TRBV18
clone size: -
D gene: -
J gene: TRBJ2-3
CDR3 DNA: TGTGCCAGCTCACCGACAGAATTTACAGATACGCAGTATTTT
CDR3 protein: CASSPTEFTDTQYF

V gene: TRBV15
clone size: -
D gene: -
J gene: TRBJ2-1
CDR3 DNA: TGTGCCACCAGCACTCGCGGCGGCTCCTACAATGAGCAGTTCTTC
CDR3 protein: CATSTRGGSYNEQFF

V gene: TRBV29-1
clone size: -
D gene: -
J gene: TRBJ1-5
CDR3 DNA: TGCAGCGTACGGGATGCCGGACAGCCCCAGCATTTT
CDR3 protein: CSVRDAGQPQHF

V gene: TRBV30
clone size: -
D gene: TRBD2
J gene: TRBJ2-3
CDR3 DNA: TGTGCCTACTGGACTAGCGGGATCACAGATACGCAGTATTTT
CDR3 protein: CAYWTSGITDTQYF

V gene: TRBV9
clone size: -
D gene: TRBD2
J gene: TRBJ2-3
CDR3 DNA: TGTGCCAGCAGCGTATCGACTAGCACTAGCACAGATACGCAGTATTTT
CDR3 protein: CASSVSTSTSTDTQYF